The 10 T cell receptor beta chains given below trace back to one sample, sequenced in a study of CD8+ T cells in alopecia areata. Extracted from the samples, RNA was reverse transcribed into cDNA to serve as the sequencing template. Some clones are missing from TCRdb's copy, which holds only in-frame ones; the method was immunoSEQ multiplex PCR. The table records fewer than 200,000 clones, around 50% of them present only once. Sequenced material: CD4+ T cells sorted from blood, taken at week 0. Source of these receptors: a human donor with alopecia areata.

The CDR3 sequence is CASVGGRGGYTF. The CDR3 DNA reads TGTGCCAGCGTCGGCGGGAGAGGTGGCTACACCTTC. V and J are TRBV27 and TRBJ1-2, with D hard to call. The V and J ends lost 8 bases and 7 bases respectively, with 14 bases between them. The germline gives CDR1 MNHEY, CDR2 SMNVEV (reference sequence). The CDR3 loop spans 12 amino acids.

V usage is TRBV29-1 and J usage is TRBJ1-1; possible D gene TRBD1, 5 bases. This CDR3 region has 14 residues. CDR1 is SQVTM and CDR2 is ANQGSEA in the germline V gene. V lost 7 bases to trimming and J lost 0 bases, with 15 bases between them. This CDR3 is CSGGTGPLNTEAFF. The CDR3 coding sequence is TGCAGCGGGGGTACGGGGCCTTTGAACACTGAAGCTTTCTTT.

The chain has TRBV9 and TRBJ1-6; D uncertain. Per the germline V gene, CDR1 is SGDLS and CDR2 is YYNGEE. The V end lost 4 bases, the J end lost 5 bases, and 13 bases lay between the germline ends. CDR3 length: 15 residues. The CDR3 sequence: CASSSKGAHNSPLHF. In nucleotides, the CDR3 is TGTGCCAGCAGCTCTAAGGGTGCCCATAATTCACCCCTCCACTTT.

The chain links TRBV4-1 to TRBJ2-4; tentatively, D is TRBD1 (7 bases). The germline V gene has CDR1 MGHRA and CDR2 YSYEKL. This CDR3 is 18 amino acids long. V was trimmed by 1 base and J by 0 bases, leaving 16 bases between them. CDR3 loop: CASSQGVQGGLAKNIQYF. CDR3 DNA sequence: TGCGCCAGCAGCCAAGGGGTGCAGGGGGGATTAGCCAAAAACATTCAGTACTTC.

The chain combines TRBV29-1 with TRBJ1-1; the D is unclear. The germline V gene encodes CDR1 SQVTM and CDR2 ANQGSEA. V was clipped by 6 bases and J by 1 base, with 6 bases between them. The length of the CDR3 is 11 residues. The CDR3 DNA reads TGCAGCGTCAACAAGAACACTGAAGCTTTCTTT. The encoded protein is CSVNKNTEAFF. The whole variable domain, remainder taken from reference TRBV29-1 and TRBJ1-1, is SAVISQKPSRDICQRGTSLTIQCQVDSQVTMMFWYRQQPGQSLTLIATANQGSEATYESGFVIDKFPISRPNLTFSTLTVSNMSPEDSSIYLCSVNKNTEAFFGQGTRLTVV.

The chain recombines TRBV5-1 with TRBJ2-4; TRBD1 matches 11 bases. V shed 4 bases and J 1 base; nucleotides not matched to a gene: 10. The germline V gene has CDR1 SGHRS and CDR2 YFSETQ. The CDR3 contains 18 residues. CDR3 in amino acids: CASSPRGGQGAAKNIQYF. CDR3 DNA: TGCGCCAGCAGCCCGCGAGGTGGACAGGGGGCGGCCAAAAACATTCAGTACTTC.

The chain is built from TRBV14 and TRBJ2-7; 7 bases match TRBD2. This CDR3 spans 14 amino acids. CDR1 SGHDN and CDR2 FVKESK come from the germline V gene. With 1 base clipped from V and 6 bases from J, the junction kept 6 bases outside the gene matches. The CDR3 is CASSQVGGKREQYF. The CDR3 DNA sequence: TGTGCCAGCAGCCAAGTCGGGGGGAAGCGCGAGCAGTACTTC.

This rearrangement joins TRBV27 to TRBJ1-1; unclear D gene. CDR3 length: 15 residues. Trimming shortened V by 5 bases and J by 0 bases, and 13 bases separated the two germline ends. Germline CDR1 and CDR2: MNHEY and SMNVEV (reference sequence). The CDR3 here is CASSPRGLMNTEAFF. For the CDR3, the DNA is TGTGCCAGCAGTCCTCGAGGTCTCATGAACACTGAAGCTTTCTTT.

The V call is TRBV5-1, the J call TRBJ2-5; D ambiguous. CDR1 SGHRS and CDR2 YFSETQ come from the germline V gene. The CDR3 spans 11 residues. With 4 bases removed from V and 2 bases from J, the gap between germline ends came to 3 bases. The CDR3 sequence is CASSEQETQYF. CDR3 DNA: TGCGCCAGCAGCGAACAAGAGACCCAGTACTTC.

This chain links TRBV7-3 with TRBJ2-5; TRBD2 matches at 8 bases. Germline trimming cut 8 bases from V and 1 base from J; bases unmatched to any gene: 6. The CDR3 consists of 14 residues. Germline CDR1 and CDR2: SGHTA and FQGTGA. This chain's CDR3 is CASAGGGPQETQYF. CDR3 nucleotides: TGTGCCAGCGCTGGCGGGGGGCCCCAAGAGACCCAGTACTTC.